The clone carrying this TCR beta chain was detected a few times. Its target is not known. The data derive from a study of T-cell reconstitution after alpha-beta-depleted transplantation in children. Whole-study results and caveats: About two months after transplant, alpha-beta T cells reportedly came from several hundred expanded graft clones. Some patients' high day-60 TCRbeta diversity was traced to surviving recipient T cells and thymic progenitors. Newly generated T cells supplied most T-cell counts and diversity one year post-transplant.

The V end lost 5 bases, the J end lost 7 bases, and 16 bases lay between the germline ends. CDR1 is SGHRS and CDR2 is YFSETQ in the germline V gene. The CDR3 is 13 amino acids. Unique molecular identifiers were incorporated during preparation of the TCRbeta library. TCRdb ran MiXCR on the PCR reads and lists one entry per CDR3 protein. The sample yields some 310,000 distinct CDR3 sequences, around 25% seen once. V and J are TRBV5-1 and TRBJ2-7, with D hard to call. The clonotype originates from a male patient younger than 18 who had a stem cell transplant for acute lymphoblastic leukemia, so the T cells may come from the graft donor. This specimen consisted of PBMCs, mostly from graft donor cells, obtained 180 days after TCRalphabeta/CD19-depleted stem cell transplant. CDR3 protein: CASSPPTRLEQYF. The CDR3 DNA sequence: TGCGCCAGCAGTCCTCCGACTCGTCTGGAGCAGTACTTC.